A selection of T cell receptor beta chains follows, all from one sample in a study of T cell changes during pregnancy in multiple sclerosis. Sequencing used immunoSEQ multiplex PCR; TCRdb keeps in-frame clones, though not all of them. The data hold over 55,000 clones, with about 90% observed a single time. Specimen: peripheral blood, collected after pregnancy. These receptors came from a female donor in good health, enrolled as a control in a pregnancy study. Both conserved end residues are part of each CDR3. A D gene is named only where the DNA matches it firmly. A row's size may be missing; if present it is once, few, many or a size class.

v_gene: TRBV5-4
j_gene: TRBJ1-1
abundance: .
d_gene: TRBD1
CDR3aa: CASRPGTGSDMNTEAFF
CDR3nt: TGTGCCAGCAGACCCGGGACAGGGTCGGACATGAACACTGAAGCTTTCTTT

v_gene: TRBV9
j_gene: TRBJ2-3
abundance: once
d_gene: .
CDR3aa: CASSFGGHTDTQYF
CDR3nt: TGTGCCAGCAGCTTCGGGGGGCACACAGATACGCAGTATTTT

v_gene: TRBV19
j_gene: TRBJ2-2
abundance: once
d_gene: TRBD2
CDR3aa: CASTHRPLAGAVPGELFF
CDR3nt: TGTGCCAGTACCCATAGGCCCTTAGCGGGAGCCGTGCCCGGGGAGCTGTTTTTT

v_gene: TRBV6-5
j_gene: TRBJ2-1
abundance: .
d_gene: TRBD2
CDR3aa: CASSSLAGGFGNEQFF
CDR3nt: TGTGCCAGCAGTTCTCTAGCGGGGGGCTTTGGGAATGAGCAGTTCTTC

v_gene: TRBV30
j_gene: TRBJ2-2
abundance: .
d_gene: .
CDR3aa: CAWSAGTPAGELFF
CDR3nt: TGTGCCTGGAGTGCCGGGACTCCCGCCGGGGAGCTGTTTTTT

v_gene: TRBV14
j_gene: TRBJ1-2
abundance: .
d_gene: .
CDR3aa: CASSQERQGRYGYTF
CDR3nt: TGTGCCAGCAGCCAAGAACGGCAGGGGCGCTATGGCTACACCTTC

v_gene: TRBV5-6
j_gene: TRBJ2-7
abundance: .
d_gene: TRBD1
CDR3aa: CASSWGTAADEQYF
CDR3nt: TGTGCCAGCAGCTGGGGGACAGCGGCTGACGAGCAGTACTTC

v_gene: TRBV27
j_gene: TRBJ1-4
abundance: .
d_gene: .
CDR3aa: CASSSQWTNEKLFF
CDR3nt: TGTGCCAGCAGTTCGCAGTGGACTAATGAAAAACTGTTTTTT

v_gene: TRBV7-9
j_gene: TRBJ2-7
abundance: .
d_gene: TRBD2
CDR3aa: CASSSSGFSYEQYF
CDR3nt: TGTGCCAGCAGCTCTAGCGGATTCTCCTACGAGCAGTACTTC

v_gene: TRBV9
j_gene: TRBJ2-1
abundance: .
d_gene: TRBD2
CDR3aa: CASSPAGRENEQFF
CDR3nt: TGTGCCAGCAGCCCAGCGGGGAGGGAGAATGAGCAGTTCTTC

v_gene: TRBV6-5
j_gene: TRBJ1-2
abundance: .
d_gene: .
CDR3aa: CASSRPSFYGYTF
CDR3nt: TGTGCCAGCAGTCGTCCCAGTTTCTATGGCTACACCTTC

v_gene: TRBV23-1
j_gene: TRBJ2-7
abundance: .
d_gene: .
CDR3aa: CASSQSTRHLSYEQYF
CDR3nt: TGCGCCAGCAGTCAATCGACGAGACACCTCTCCTACGAGCAGTACTTC

v_gene: TRBV19
j_gene: TRBJ2-5
abundance: .
d_gene: .
CDR3aa: CARIEQGNQETQYF
CDR3nt: TGTGCCCGTATCGAACAGGGAAACCAAGAGACCCAGTACTTC

v_gene: TRBV25-1
j_gene: TRBJ2-1
abundance: .
d_gene: TRBD2
CDR3aa: CASSGWASGGLYNEQFF
CDR3nt: TGTGCCAGCAGTGGTTGGGCTAGCGGGGGCCTTTACAATGAGCAGTTCTTC

v_gene: TRBV11-3
j_gene: TRBJ2-7
abundance: .
d_gene: .
CDR3aa: CASSLDVRRDEQYF
CDR3nt: TGTGCCAGCAGCTTAGACGTTAGGAGGGACGAGCAGTACTTC

v_gene: TRBV6-1
j_gene: TRBJ1-1
abundance: once
d_gene: .
CDR3aa: CASSDGLMNTEAFF
CDR3nt: TGTGCCAGCAGCGACGGACTCATGAACACTGAAGCTTTCTTT

v_gene: TRBV7-6
j_gene: TRBJ2-7
abundance: .
d_gene: .
CDR3aa: CASSLTGGAYEQYF
CDR3nt: TGTGCCAGCAGCTTAACAGGAGGGGCCTACGAGCAGTACTTC

v_gene: TRBV5-6
j_gene: TRBJ2-1
abundance: .
d_gene: TRBD2
CDR3aa: CASSFFWVLAGVHNEQFF
CDR3nt: TGTGCCAGCAGCTTCTTCTGGGTACTAGCGGGAGTACACAATGAGCAGTTCTTC

v_gene: TRBV6-5
j_gene: TRBJ2-5
abundance: .
d_gene: TRBD2
CDR3aa: CASSYSGSGETQYF
CDR3nt: TGTGCCAGCAGTTACTCGGGTAGCGGGGAGACCCAGTACTTC

v_gene: TRBV5-4
j_gene: TRBJ2-2
abundance: .
d_gene: .
CDR3aa: CASSSDSLGELFF
CDR3nt: TGTGCCAGCAGCTCGGACTCTTTAGGGGAGCTGTTTTTT

v_gene: TRBV4-1
j_gene: TRBJ2-1
abundance: .
d_gene: .
CDR3aa: CASSQESFGSSYNEQFF
CDR3nt: TGCGCCAGCAGCCAAGAGTCCTTTGGGAGCTCCTACAATGAGCAGTTCTTC

v_gene: TRBV2
j_gene: TRBJ1-1
abundance: .
d_gene: .
CDR3aa: CATTGWDPEAFF
CDR3nt: TGTGCCACTACAGGGTGGGACCCTGAAGCTTTCTTT

v_gene: TRBV7-8
j_gene: TRBJ1-2
abundance: .
d_gene: TRBD1
CDR3aa: CASSLVAGGGYGYTF
CDR3nt: TGTGCCAGCAGCTTAGTGGCAGGGGGAGGCTATGGCTACACCTTC